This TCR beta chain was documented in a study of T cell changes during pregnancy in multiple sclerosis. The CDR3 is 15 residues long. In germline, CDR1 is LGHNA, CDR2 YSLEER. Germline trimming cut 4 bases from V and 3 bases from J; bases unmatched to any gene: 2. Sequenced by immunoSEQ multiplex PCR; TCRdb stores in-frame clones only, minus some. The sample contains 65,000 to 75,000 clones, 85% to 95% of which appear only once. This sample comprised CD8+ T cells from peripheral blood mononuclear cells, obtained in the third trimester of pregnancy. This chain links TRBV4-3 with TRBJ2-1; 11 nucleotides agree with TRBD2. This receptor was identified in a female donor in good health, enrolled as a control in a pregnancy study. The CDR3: CASSRTSGGYNEQFF. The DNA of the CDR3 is TGCGCCAGCAGCCGTACTAGCGGGGGCTACAATGAGCAGTTCTTC.